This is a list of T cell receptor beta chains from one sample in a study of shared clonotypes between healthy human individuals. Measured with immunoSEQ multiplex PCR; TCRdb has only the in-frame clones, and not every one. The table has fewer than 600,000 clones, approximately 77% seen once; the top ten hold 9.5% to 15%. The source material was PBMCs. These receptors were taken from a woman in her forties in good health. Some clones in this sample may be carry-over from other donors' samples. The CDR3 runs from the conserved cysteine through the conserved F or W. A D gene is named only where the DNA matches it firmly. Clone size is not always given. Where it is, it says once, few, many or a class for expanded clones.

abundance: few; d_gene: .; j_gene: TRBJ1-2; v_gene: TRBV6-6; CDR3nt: TGTGCCAGCAGCGGGGACAACCGAAACTATGGCTACACCTTC; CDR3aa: CASSGDNRNYGYTF
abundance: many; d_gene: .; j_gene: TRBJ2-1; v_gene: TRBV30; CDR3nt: TGTGCCTGGGACCCTAGCTCCTACAATGAGCAGTTCTTC; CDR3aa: CAWDPSSYNEQFF
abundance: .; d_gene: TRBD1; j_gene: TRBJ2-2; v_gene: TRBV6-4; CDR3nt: TGTGCCAGCAGCGCTGACGACAGGGGGAACACCGGGGAGCTGTTTTTT; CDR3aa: CASSADDRGNTGELFF
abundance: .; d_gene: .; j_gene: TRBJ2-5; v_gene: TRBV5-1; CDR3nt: TGCGCCAGCAGCGGCGGGACCGCCTCTGAGACCCAGTACTTC; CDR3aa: CASSGGTASETQYF
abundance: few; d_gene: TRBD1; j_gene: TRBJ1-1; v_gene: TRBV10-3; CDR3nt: TGTGCCATCAGTGTGGGACAGCTGAACACTGAAGCTTTCTTT; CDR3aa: CAISVGQLNTEAFF
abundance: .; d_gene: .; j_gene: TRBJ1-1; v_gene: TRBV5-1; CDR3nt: TGCGCCGGCACCCTGGGGGGGTTGGTGAACACTGAAGCTTTCTTT; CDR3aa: CAGTLGGLVNTEAFF
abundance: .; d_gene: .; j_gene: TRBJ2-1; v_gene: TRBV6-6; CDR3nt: TGTGCCAGCAGTTACGGGGACCCCTCCTACAATGAGCAGTTCTTC; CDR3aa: CASSYGDPSYNEQFF
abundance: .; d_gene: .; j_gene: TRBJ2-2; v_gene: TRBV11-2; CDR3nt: TGTGCCAGCAGCTTAGAGGGTGGGAACACCGGGGAGCTGTTTTTT; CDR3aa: CASSLEGGNTGELFF
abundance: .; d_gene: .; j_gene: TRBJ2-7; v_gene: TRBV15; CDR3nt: TGTGCCACCAGCAGAGATCGGGGAGGTCCTTCCTACGAGCAGTACTTC; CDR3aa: CATSRDRGGPSYEQYF
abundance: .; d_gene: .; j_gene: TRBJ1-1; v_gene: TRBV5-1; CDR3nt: TGCGCCAGCAGCTCGGGACACCAGAACACTGAAGCTTTCTTT; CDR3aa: CASSSGHQNTEAFF
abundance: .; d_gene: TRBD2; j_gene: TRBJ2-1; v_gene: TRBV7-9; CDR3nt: TGTGCCAGCAGCCCAAGGACTAGCGGGGGACTTAATGAGCAGTTCTTC; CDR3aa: CASSPRTSGGLNEQFF
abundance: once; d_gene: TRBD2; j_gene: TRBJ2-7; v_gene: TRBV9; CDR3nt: TGTGCCAGCAGCGTAGGACTAGCGCCCTCCTACGAGCAGTACTTC; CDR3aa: CASSVGLAPSYEQYF
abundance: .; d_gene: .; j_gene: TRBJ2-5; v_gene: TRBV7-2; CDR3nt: TGTGCCAGCAGCTTATGGGGTTATACCCCACGGTGGGAAGAGACCCAGTACTTC; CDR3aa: CASSLWGYTPRWEETQYF
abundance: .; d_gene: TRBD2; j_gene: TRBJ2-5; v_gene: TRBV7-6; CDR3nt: TGTGCCAGCAGCCCGGGACTAGCGGGAGCTGAGGAGACCCAGTACTTC; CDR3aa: CASSPGLAGAEETQYF
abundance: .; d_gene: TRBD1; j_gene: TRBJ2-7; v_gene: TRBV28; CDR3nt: TGTGCCAGCAGTCTACCTAGGGGGCACGACGAGCAGTACTTC; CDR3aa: CASSLPRGHDEQYF
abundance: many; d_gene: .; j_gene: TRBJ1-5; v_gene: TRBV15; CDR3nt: TGTGCCACCAGGGGCAGTTCCACTCAGCCCCAGCATTTT; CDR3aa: CATRGSSTQPQHF
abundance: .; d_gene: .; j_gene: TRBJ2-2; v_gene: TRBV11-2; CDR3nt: TGTGCCAGCAGCTACCAGAAGAACACCGGGGAGCTGTTTTTT; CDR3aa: CASSYQKNTGELFF
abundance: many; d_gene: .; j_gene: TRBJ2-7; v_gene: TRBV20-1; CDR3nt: TGCAGTGCTGGCTACTACGAGCAGTACTTC; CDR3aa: CSAGYYEQYF
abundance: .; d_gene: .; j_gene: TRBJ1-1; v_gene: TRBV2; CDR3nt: TGTGCCAGCACAAGAGGAACAAGGAACACTGAAGCTTTCTTT; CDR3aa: CASTRGTRNTEAFF
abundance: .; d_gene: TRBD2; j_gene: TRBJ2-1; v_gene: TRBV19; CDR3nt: TGTGCCAGTAGTCCGACCGGGACTAGCGGGAGTGATGAGCAGTTCTTC; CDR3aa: CASSPTGTSGSDEQFF
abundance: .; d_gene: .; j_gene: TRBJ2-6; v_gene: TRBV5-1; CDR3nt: TGCGCCAGCAGCCAAGGTGGCTCTGGGGCCAACGTCCTGACTTTC; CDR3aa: CASSQGGSGANVLTF